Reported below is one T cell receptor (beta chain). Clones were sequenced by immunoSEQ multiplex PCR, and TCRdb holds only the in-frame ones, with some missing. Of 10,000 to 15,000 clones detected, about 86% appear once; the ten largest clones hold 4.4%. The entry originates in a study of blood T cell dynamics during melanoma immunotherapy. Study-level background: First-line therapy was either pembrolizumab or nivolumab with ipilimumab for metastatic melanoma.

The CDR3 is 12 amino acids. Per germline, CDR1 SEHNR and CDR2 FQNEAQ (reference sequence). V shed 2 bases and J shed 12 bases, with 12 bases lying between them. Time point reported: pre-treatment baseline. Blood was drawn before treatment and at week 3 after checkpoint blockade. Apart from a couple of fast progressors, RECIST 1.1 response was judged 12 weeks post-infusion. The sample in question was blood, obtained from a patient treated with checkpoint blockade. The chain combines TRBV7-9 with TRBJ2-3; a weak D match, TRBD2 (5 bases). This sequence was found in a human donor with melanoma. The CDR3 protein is CASSLQDFLQYF. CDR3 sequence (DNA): TGTGCCAGCAGCTTACAGGACTTTCTACAGTATTTT.